This TCR beta chain was obtained from a study of shared clonotypes between healthy human individuals. Study findings and constraints: It was the non-shared clonotypes that had lower generation probabilities than clonotypes shared by all four donors.

CDR1 is KGHSH and CDR2 is LQKENI in the germline V gene. The CDR3 length is 11 residues. V was shortened by 3 bases and J by 16 bases, with 10 bases between the two germline ends. Produced via immunoSEQ multiplex PCR; TCRdb's table is partial and in-frame only. This table has 2 million to 2.5 million clones, around 95% appearing once. To note about this clone: Its antigen is still unknown.

This chain joins TRBV18 and TRBJ1-6; the D is unclear. Source material: naive CD4+ T cells sorted from blood. Described subset: CD45RA+ positively selected. This TCR came from a man in his late teens or twenties in good health. For the CDR3, the DNA is TGTGCCAGCTCACCGGACCGGGCGCTCCACTTT. It is translated as CASSPDRALHF.